The 30 T cell receptor beta chains below come from one sample, sequenced in a study of blood T cell repertoires in COVID-19. Some clones are missing from TCRdb's copy, which holds only in-frame ones; the method was immunoSEQ multiplex PCR. The data hold 150,000 to 180,000 clones, with about 80% observed a single time. Sequencing was carried out using peripheral blood. The receptors were sampled from a man aged 60 to 75 with acute or convalescent COVID-19.

This chain joins TRBV3-1 (or the pseudogene TRBV3-2) and TRBJ2-7; 12 positions match TRBD2. Germline V gene sequence: CDR1 LGHDT, CDR2 YNNKEL (reference sequence). The CDR3 is 19 amino acids. With V trimmed by 8 bases and J by 1 base, 18 bases remained unmatched. The CDR3 bases are TGTGCCAGCGGATTAGGGGAGACAGGACTAGCGGGAAGATCCTACGAGCAGTACTTC. Encoded protein: CASGLGETGLAGRSYEQYF.

The V gene is TRBV6-5, the J gene TRBJ2-7; 8 bases fit TRBD2. The CDR3 totals 13 residues. V gave up 6 bases and J gave up 7 bases; unmatched junction bases: 8. Looked up from germline, CDR1 is MNHEY and CDR2 is SVGAGI. The CDR3 protein is CASREIAGWEQYF. The CDR3 DNA sequence: TGTGCCAGCAGGGAGATAGCGGGGTGGGAGCAGTACTTC.

There are a few counts of this clone. The chain recombines TRBV9 with TRBJ1-2; 9 bases are a match to TRBD1. The CDR3 length is 18 residues. The germline CDR1 and CDR2 sequences are SGDLS and YYNGEE. Trimming took 4 bases from V and 0 from J; bases not matched to a gene: 13. Written as DNA, the CDR3 is TGTGCCAGCAGCCCACGTAGAGGGGACAGGGTCACTAACTATGGCTACACCTTC. Encoded protein: CASSPRRGDRVTNYGYTF.

V usage is TRBV7-2 and J usage is TRBJ2-1; perhaps TRBD1 as D (7 bases). The CDR3 totals 14 residues. The germline CDR1 and CDR2 sequences are SGHTA and FQGNSA. V was trimmed by 7 bases and J by 4 bases, leaving 14 bases between them. DNA of the CDR3: TGTGCCAGCAACTCAGGGGGGAGTTACAATGAGCAGTTCTTC. Translation: CASNSGGSYNEQFF. Supplemented by reference TRBV7-2 and TRBJ2-1, the full variable domain reads GAGVSQSPSNKVTEKGKDVELRCDPISGHTALYWYRQSLGQGLEFLIYFQGNSAPDKSGLPSDRFSAERTGGSVSTLTIQRTQQEDSAVYLCASNSGGSYNEQFFGPGTRLTVL.

This clone was observed a few times. The chain links TRBV11-3 to TRBJ2-1, with D maybe TRBD2 (5 bases). CDR1 and CDR2 (germline): SGHNT, YENEEA. The CDR3 runs to 13 residues. Trimming left V 5 bases short and J 7 bases short, with 12 bases between. CDR3 amino acids: CASSLEGRNEQFF. CDR3 coding DNA: TGTGCCAGCAGCCTCGAGGGTAGGAATGAGCAGTTCTTC. Full variable domain (missing parts from reference TRBV11-3 and TRBJ2-1): EAGVVQSPRYKIIEKKQPVAFWCNPISGHNTLYWYLQNLGQGPELLIRYENEEAVDDSQLPKDRFSAERLKGVDSTLKIQPAELGDSAVYLCASSLEGRNEQFFGPGTRLTVL.

The genes are TRBV7-2 and TRBJ2-5; D might be TRBD1 (6 bases). Trimming took off 5 bases at V and 5 bases at J, with 12 bases between the two ends. Germline-derived CDR1 and CDR2 are SGHTA and FQGNSA. The CDR3 is 13 amino acids. Written as DNA, the CDR3 is TGTGCCAGCAGCCCCTGGGGGCTGGAGACCCAGTACTTC. Translation: CASSPWGLETQYF.

The CDR3, as DNA: TGTGCCAGCAGCCGCGGAACCGGGGAGCTGTTTTTT. Translation gives CASSRGTGELFF. The V call is TRBV7-3, the J call TRBJ2-2; the D is unclear. CDR3 size: 12 residues. Germline V gene lookup returns CDR1 SGHTA and CDR2 FQGTGA. V shed 5 bases and J shed 5 bases, with 6 bases lying between them.

The J gene is TRBJ2-2, the V gene TRBV4-1, with 7 bases fitting TRBD2. The length of the CDR3 is 17 residues. The trim removed 3 bases at V and 4 bases at J, leaving 11 bases unmatched. Germline CDR1 reads MGHRA; CDR2 reads YSYEKL. The DNA of the CDR3 is TGCGCCAGCAGCCAGATCAGAGGCGGGAGTGGCACCGGGGAGCTGTTTTTT. Translating it yields CASSQIRGGSGTGELFF.

The rearrangement joins TRBV19 to TRBJ1-2; TRBD1 agrees at 9 bases. Trimming removed 7 bases from V and 2 bases from J; junction bases left unmatched: 5. The CDR3 has 14 residues. Germline values: CDR1 LNHDA, CDR2 SQIVND (reference sequence). This chain's CDR3 is CASKRTGENYGYTF. CDR3 bases: TGTGCCAGTAAAAGGACAGGGGAAAACTATGGCTACACCTTC. Full variable domain (rest looked up from reference TRBV19 and TRBJ1-2): DGGITQSPKYLFRKEGQNVTLSCEQNLNHDAMYWYRQDPGQGLRLIYYSQIVNDFQKGDIAEGYSVSREKKESFPLTVTSAQKNPTAFYLCASKRTGENYGYTFGSGTRLTVV.

V and J are TRBV6-5 and TRBJ2-5, with D hard to call. The V end lost 6 bases, the J end lost 6 bases, and 8 bases lay between the germline ends. The CDR3 has 11 amino acids. The V gene's germline CDR1 is MNHEY and CDR2 SVGAGI. CDR3 loop: CASSARKTQYF. In nucleotides, the CDR3 is TGTGCCAGCAGCGCCAGGAAGACCCAGTACTTC.

V and J are TRBV4-3 and TRBJ1-2; D may be TRBD1 (5 bases). This CDR3 region has 22 residues. Looked up from germline, CDR1 is LGHNA and CDR2 is YSLEER. Trimming removed 0 bases from V and 4 bases from J, with 33 bases in between. The CDR3 is CASSQEIWWRVGDSSGGYGYTF. CDR3 coding DNA: TGCGCCAGCAGCCAAGAAATTTGGTGGAGGGTAGGGGATAGTTCCGGGGGCTATGGCTACACCTTC.

This rearrangement joins TRBV7-2 to TRBJ1-4; the match to TRBD1 covers 10 bases. After removal of 1 base from V and 6 bases from J, the junction contained 5 bases not matched to a gene. Germline CDR1 reads SGHTA; CDR2 reads FQGNSA. CDR3 size: 16 residues. CDR3 sequence: CASSLGGTGVDEKLFF. The CDR3 nucleotides read TGTGCCAGCAGCTTAGGAGGGACAGGGGTTGATGAAAAACTGTTTTTT.

The chain links TRBV27 to TRBJ1-1; D gene unclear. Between the trimmed V and J ends, which lost 6 bases and 0 bases, there was a span of 14 bases. The germline V gene encodes CDR1 MNHEY and CDR2 SMNVEV (reference sequence). The CDR3 is 15 residues long. CDR3 amino acids: CASRVDGQLNTEAFF. The CDR3 DNA is TGTGCCAGCAGAGTTGATGGTCAGTTGAACACTGAAGCTTTCTTT.

This clone appeared once. The J gene is TRBJ2-5, the V gene TRBV4-2; 9 bases are a match to TRBD2. Germline CDR1 LGHNA, CDR2 YNFKEQ. The CDR3 has 16 amino acids. V lost 1 base to trimming and J lost 2 bases; unmatched junction nucleotides: 5. The CDR3: CASSQVLAGPQETQYF. CDR3 nucleotide sequence: TGTGCCAGCAGCCAAGTGCTAGCGGGGCCTCAAGAGACCCAGTACTTC.

This clone was counted between two and nine times. The rearrangement joins TRBV7-2 to TRBJ1-2, with 12 bases identical to TRBD1. Germline lookup yields CDR1 SGHTA and CDR2 FQGNSA. J gave up 5 bases and V 5 bases, and 3 bases lay outside the gene matches. The CDR3 is made up of 14 amino acids. The CDR3 sequence is CASSRDRGHYGYTF. The CDR3 DNA reads TGTGCCAGCAGCCGGGACAGGGGGCATTATGGCTACACCTTC.

This clone has a handful of counts. V usage is TRBV27 and J usage is TRBJ2-3, with TRBD2 as a possible D gene (6 bases). Germline lookup yields CDR1 MNHEY and CDR2 SMNVEV (reference sequence). The CDR3 is 14 amino acids. The V end was cut by 3 bases, the J end by 2 bases, with 9 bases between. Here the CDR3 reads CASSFGLLTDTQYF. DNA for the CDR3: TGTGCCAGCAGTTTCGGACTACTCACAGATACGCAGTATTTT.

V is TRBV19 and J is TRBJ1-1; tentatively, D is TRBD1 (5 bases). Germline values: CDR1 LNHDA, CDR2 SQIVND (reference sequence). V lost 7 bases and J lost 1, with 7 bases in between. The CDR3 is 12 residues long. The CDR3 loop is CASNQGNTEAFF. In DNA form, the CDR3 reads TGTGCCAGTAATCAGGGGAACACTGAAGCTTTCTTT.

This chain's CDR3 is CAISESTGEYNEQFF. CDR3 DNA: TGTGCCATCAGTGAGTCTACCGGAGAGTACAATGAGCAGTTCTTC. V and J are TRBV10-3 and TRBJ2-1; D ambiguous. CDR3 length: 15 residues. CDR1 is ENHRY, CDR2 SYGVKD, per germline. V was clipped by 0 bases and J by 4 bases, with 10 bases between them.

The chain has TRBV28 and TRBJ2-7; D uncertain. The germline V gene encodes CDR1 MDHEN and CDR2 SYDVKM. The V end was cut by 3 bases, the J end by 3 bases, with 9 bases between. The CDR3 has 13 residues. CDR3 protein: CASSFGGSYEQYF. The CDR3 DNA follows: TGTGCCAGCAGTTTCGGCGGTAGCTACGAGCAGTACTTC.

The chain combines TRBV12-5 with TRBJ2-7; D gene ambiguous. CDR3 length equals 12 residues. Germline V gene lookup returns CDR1 LGHNT and CDR2 FRNRAP. V was clipped by 4 bases and J by 0 bases, with 4 bases between them. CDR3 loop: CASGYSSYEQYF. Here the CDR3 DNA reads TGTGCTAGTGGTTATAGCTCCTACGAGCAGTACTTC. The whole variable domain, filled in from reference TRBV12-5 and TRBJ2-7, reads DARVTQTPRHKVTEMGQEVTMRCQPILGHNTVFWYRQTMMQGLELLAYFRNRAPLDDSGMPKDRFSAEMPDATLATLKIQPSEPRDSAVYFCASGYSSYEQYFGPGTRLTVT.

This rearrangement joins TRBV5-5 to TRBJ2-7; D remains unclear. The CDR3 is 14 amino acids. The ends were cut back, 0 bases at V and 2 bases at J, with 9 bases in the middle. CDR1 and CDR2 (germline): SGHKS, YYEKEE (reference sequence). CDR3 loop: CASSLVAAPYEQYF. The CDR3 DNA reads TGTGCCAGCAGCTTGGTGGCAGCGCCCTACGAGCAGTACTTC.

This clone was detected a few times. The gene calls are TRBV6-6 and TRBJ1-2; TRBD1 might be the D (5 bases). Germline V gene lookup returns CDR1 MNHNY and CDR2 SVGAGI (reference sequence). The CDR3 spans 16 residues. V gave up 2 bases and J gave up 7 bases, with 20 bases separating them. The CDR3 DNA sequence: TGTGCCAGCAGTTACGGCGGGGCCGGAGAATGGGGTGGCTACACCTTC. Amino acids: CASSYGGAGEWGGYTF.

The chain is built from TRBV14 and TRBJ2-5; the D gene is possibly TRBD2 (5 bases). The CDR3 has 14 amino acids. The germline CDR1 and CDR2 sequences are SGHDN and FVKESK. V lost 4 bases and J 4 bases, leaving 13 bases between the germline ends. Here the CDR3 DNA reads TGTGCCAGCAGCCTCGGACTGAACGGAGAGACCCAGTACTTC. Its protein is CASSLGLNGETQYF.

To note about this clone: The junction shows a germline mismatch at one end, possibly a read error. V is TRBV6-5 and J is TRBJ2-5, with 7 nucleotides matching TRBD2. CDR3 length: 14 amino acids. Germline assignment: CDR1 MNHEY and CDR2 SVGAGI. The CDR3 here is CASSTRGGQVTQYF. CDR3 coding DNA: TGTGCCAGCAGTACGCGGGGAGGGCAAGTGACCCAGTACTTC.

This clone was recorded a few times. This chain joins TRBV27 and TRBJ2-1; maybe TRBD2 (7 bases). Trimming stripped 2 bases from V and 2 bases from J, with 13 bases between. Germline V gene data show CDR1 as MNHEY and CDR2 as SMNVEV (reference sequence). This CDR3 comprises 16 residues. The CDR3 reads CASSLKGGGAYNEQFF. In DNA form, the CDR3 reads TGTGCCAGCAGTTTAAAAGGGGGGGGCGCCTACAATGAGCAGTTCTTC.

J is TRBJ2-3 and V is TRBV10-3; 7 bases match TRBD1. Unmatched junction bases numbered 4, after V lost 6 bases and J lost 4 bases. The CDR3 length is 13 residues. The germline V gene has CDR1 ENHRY and CDR2 SYGVKD. The CDR3: CAIRTGLADTQYF. CDR3 DNA sequence: TGTGCCATCAGGACAGGGTTAGCAGATACGCAGTATTTT.

V and J are TRBV7-9 and TRBJ2-5, with TRBD2 as a possible D gene (6 bases). Per the germline V gene, CDR1 is SEHNR and CDR2 is FQNEAQ (reference sequence). V lost 1 base and J 1 base, leaving 13 bases between the germline ends. This CDR3 spans 16 amino acids. Here the CDR3 reads CASSLGTGEPQETQYF. The CDR3 DNA reads as TGTGCCAGCAGCTTAGGGACGGGGGAGCCCCAAGAGACCCAGTACTTC.

The chain uses TRBV20-1 and TRBJ1-2; no definite D call. V was shortened by 2 bases and J by 6 bases, with 7 bases between the two germline ends. The CDR3 is 11 amino acids. Germline V lookup: CDR1 DFQATT, CDR2 SNEGSKA (reference sequence). CDR3 DNA: TGCAGTGCTAGAAGAGCAAATGGCTACACCTTC. Translating gives CSARRANGYTF.

Worth noting for this clone: Other DNA sequences in this specimen translate into the identical CDR3. In DNA form, the CDR3 reads TGTGCCAGCAGTTTCAGGTCTGGAAACACCATATATTTT. Residues: CASSFRSGNTIYF. The chain joins TRBV12-3 or TRBV12-4 to TRBJ1-3; no reliable D call. The ends were cut back, 3 bases at V and 1 base at J, with 4 bases in the middle. The CDR3 has 13 amino acids.

V is TRBV3-1 (or the pseudogene TRBV3-2) and J is TRBJ1-2; possibly TRBD1 for D (6 bases). CDR3 length equals 15 residues. Germline loops: CDR1 LGHDT, CDR2 YNNKEL (reference sequence). The V end lost 4 bases, the J end lost 0 bases, and 12 bases lay between the germline ends. In DNA, the CDR3 is TGTGCCAGCAGCCTCAGGGGAGAATCTAACTATGGCTACACCTTC. The encoded protein is CASSLRGESNYGYTF.